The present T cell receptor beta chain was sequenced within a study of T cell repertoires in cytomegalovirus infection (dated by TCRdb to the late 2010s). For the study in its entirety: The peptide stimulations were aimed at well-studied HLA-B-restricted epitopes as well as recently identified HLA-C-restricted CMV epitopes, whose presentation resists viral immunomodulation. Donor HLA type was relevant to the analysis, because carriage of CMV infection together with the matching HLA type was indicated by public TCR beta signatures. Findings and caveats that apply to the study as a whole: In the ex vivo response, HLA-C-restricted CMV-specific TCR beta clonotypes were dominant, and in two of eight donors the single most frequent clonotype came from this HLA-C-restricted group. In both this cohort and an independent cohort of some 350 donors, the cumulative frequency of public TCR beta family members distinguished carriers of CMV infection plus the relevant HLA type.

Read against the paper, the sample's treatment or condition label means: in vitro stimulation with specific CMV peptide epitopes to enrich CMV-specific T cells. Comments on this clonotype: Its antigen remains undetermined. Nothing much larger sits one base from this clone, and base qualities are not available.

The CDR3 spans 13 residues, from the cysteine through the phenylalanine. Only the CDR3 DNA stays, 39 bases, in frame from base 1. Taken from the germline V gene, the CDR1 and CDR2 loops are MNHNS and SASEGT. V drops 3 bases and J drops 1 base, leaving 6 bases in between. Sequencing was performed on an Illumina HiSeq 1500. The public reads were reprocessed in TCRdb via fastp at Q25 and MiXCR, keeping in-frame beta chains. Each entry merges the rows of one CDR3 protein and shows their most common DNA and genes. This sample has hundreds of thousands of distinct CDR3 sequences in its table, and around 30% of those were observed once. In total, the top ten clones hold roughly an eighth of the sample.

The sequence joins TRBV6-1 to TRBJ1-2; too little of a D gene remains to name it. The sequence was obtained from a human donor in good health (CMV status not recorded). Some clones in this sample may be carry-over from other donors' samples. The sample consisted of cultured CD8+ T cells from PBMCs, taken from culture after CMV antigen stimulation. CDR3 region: CASSEGLNYGYTF. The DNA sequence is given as TGTGCCAGCAGTGAGGGTCTTAACTATGGCTACACCTTC.